This is a list of T cell receptor beta chains from one sample in a study of blood T cells in healthy people across ages. TCRdb used MiXCR to reprocess the 5' RACE reads, holding one entry per CDR3 protein. The sample holds about 640,000 distinct CDR3 sequences, approximately 30% seen once. Sequenced sample: blood. The receptors were gathered from a woman over 75 in good health. Each CDR3 is given with its conserved first and last residue. The D gene is left open where the match is weak. Part of the rows lack a size; the others show once, few, many or a class for expanded clones.

>TRBV4-2|.|many|TRBJ1-1
TGTGCCAGCAGCCATCCCTCCGCCGGGCCTCAAGGGAACACTGAAGCTTTCTTT
CASSHPSAGPQGNTEAFF
>TRBV24-1|TRBD1|few|TRBJ1-2
TGTGCCACCGAACCCCGGGACAGGGGAGGCTACACCTTC
CATEPRDRGGYTF
>TRBV6-1|TRBD1|many|TRBJ2-3
TGTGCCAGCAGTGTTTCTTCGGGACAGGGGGTCACAGATACGCAGTATTTT
CASSVSSGQGVTDTQYF
>TRBV4-1|.|.|TRBJ1-2
TGCGCCAGCAGCCTCAACCCAGCGTTTGATTTCTATGGCTACACCTTC
CASSLNPAFDFYGYTF
>TRBV11-2|.|few|TRBJ2-2
TGTGCCAGCAGCCTATTGGGGGGAGACACCGGGGAGCTGTTTTTT
CASSLLGGDTGELFF
>TRBV12-3/TRBV12-4|.|many|TRBJ1-2
TGTGCCAGCAGTACCCCTATGCAGGGGACCTATGGCTACACCTTC
CASSTPMQGTYGYTF
>TRBV2|.|many|TRBJ1-1
TGTGCCAGCAGTGAATTCCCCCTCGGGGACACTGAAGCTTTCTTT
CASSEFPLGDTEAFF
>TRBV14|.|.|TRBJ1-1
TGTGCCAGCAGCCACGACTTAAGGGACACTGAAGCTTTCTTT
CASSHDLRDTEAFF
>TRBV19|.|once|TRBJ1-5
TGTGCCAGTAGTCATGTTCTGTCTCAGCCCCAGCATTTT
CASSHVLSQPQHF
>TRBV28|.|few|TRBJ1-5
TGTGCCAGCAGTCCCATTCTACAGCCCAATCAGCCCCAGCATTTT
CASSPILQPNQPQHF
>TRBV28|TRBD1|few|TRBJ1-4
TGTGCCAGCAGTTTGACAGGGGGACGGACTAATGAAAAACTGTTTTTT
CASSLTGGRTNEKLFF
>TRBV7-2|.|many|TRBJ2-7
TGTGCCAGCAGCTCTCCAGGGGTGGCAGAGCAGTACTTC
CASSSPGVAEQYF
>TRBV7-3|.|many|TRBJ2-1
TGTGCCAGCAGCTTAACGAGGCGGGGAACAAGGAATGAGCAGTTCTTC
CASSLTRRGTRNEQFF
>TRBV20-1|TRBD1|.|TRBJ2-6
TGCAGTGCCAGCGGACAGGGTTCTGGGGCCAACGTCCTGACTTTC
CSASGQGSGANVLTF
>TRBV7-7|.|many|TRBJ2-5
TGTGCCAGCAGCTTACGTCCACAGGAGACCCAGTACTTC
CASSLRPQETQYF
>TRBV30|.|.|TRBJ1-1
TGTGCCTGGAGAAAAAACGGGCGGACTGAAGCTTTCTTT
CAWRKNGRTEAFF
>TRBV9|TRBD1|.|TRBJ2-7
TGTGCCAGCAGCGTAGGGACAGGGGTTCTGGGTATAACCTACGAGCAGTACTTC
CASSVGTGVLGITYEQYF
>TRBV5-4|.|few|TRBJ1-1
TGTGCCAGCAGCAAGGGGTTGAACACTGAAGCTTTCTTT
CASSKGLNTEAFF
>TRBV6-1|TRBD1|few|TRBJ1-1
TGTGCCAGCAGTGAAATGGGACAGGGGGCTCGGGGTTGGCAAGCTTTCTTT
CASSEMGQGARGWQAFF
>TRBV27|.|many|TRBJ1-1
TGTGCCAGCATCAAAAAACCCACAGGGCTGAACACTGAAGCTTTCTTT
CASIKKPTGLNTEAFF
>TRBV9|TRBD2|.|TRBJ2-1
TGTGCCAGCAGCGCTGGACTAGCGGGGGGTCTCGCCCGGATCAATGAGCAGTTCTTC
CASSAGLAGGLARINEQFF
>TRBV5-1|.|few|TRBJ1-1
TGCGCCAGCAGACACACCAGGGGTACGCCCACTGAAGCTTTCTTT
CASRHTRGTPTEAFF
>TRBV7-9|.|many|TRBJ2-5
TGTGCCAGCAGCTCTTCTGGAGGAGAGACCCAGTACTTC
CASSSSGGETQYF
>TRBV7-9|TRBD1|.|TRBJ1-2
TGTGCCTGCAGCTTAGACGGACAGGGGGTCTACACCTTC
CACSLDGQGVYTF
>TRBV3-1|.|.|TRBJ1-5
TGTGCCAGCAGCCAAGAGCCCTATCAGCCCCAGCATTTT
CASSQEPYQPQHF
>TRBV5-1|.|.|TRBJ2-2
TGCGCCAGCAGACCCGGGACACCGAACACCGGGGAGCTGTTTTTT
CASRPGTPNTGELFF
>TRBV6-2/TRBV6-3|TRBD2|many|TRBJ2-1
TGTGCCAGCTCCCCTAGCGGGGGCTCCCCACGCAATGAGCAGTTCTTC
CASSPSGGSPRNEQFF
>TRBV5-4|.|few|TRBJ1-1
TGTGCCAGCAGCGGGCCAGGGGAAAGGGCTTTCTTT
CASSGPGERAFF
>TRBV28|.|many|TRBJ1-2
TGTGCCAGCAGTTCCGGGGGTCTCGAACGCTCGGGCTACACCTTC
CASSSGGLERSGYTF
>TRBV7-9|.|.|TRBJ2-1
TGTGCCAGCAGCCCTCGGGGTAGCGGATTCTACAATGAGCAGTTCTTC
CASSPRGSGFYNEQFF
>TRBV6-2/TRBV6-3|TRBD1|few|TRBJ2-2
TGTGCCATTCGACAGGGGGCCGGGGAGCTGTTTTTT
CAIRQGAGELFF
>TRBV21-1|.|few|TRBJ2-2
TGTGCCAGCCTGGTGGGAAACGGGGAGCTGTTTTTT
CASLVGNGELFF
>TRBV2|TRBD1|few|TRBJ1-5
TGTGCCAGCAGTGGCGCTTGGGGACAGGGAGGGCCTCAGCCCCAGCATTTT
CASSGAWGQGGPQPQHF
>TRBV6-5|.|.|TRBJ2-1
TGTGCCAGCAGGGGCGTTGAGCAGTTTTTC
CASRGVEQFF
>TRBV5-6|.|few|TRBJ2-7
TGTGCCAGCAGCTCGCCGGGGGTGGAGTCCTACAATGAGCAGTACTTC
CASSSPGVESYNEQYF
>TRBV6-5|.|once|TRBJ1-4
TGTGCCAGCAGCCGACGGGCAACTAATGAAAAACGGTTTTTT
CASSRRATNEKRFF
>TRBV5-1|.|few|TRBJ1-3
TGCGCCAGCAGCTTGGACCGCGGGACCATATATTTT
CASSLDRGTIYF
>TRBV6-5|.|few|TRBJ1-1
TGTGCCAGCAGTTACGCCCAGAGGAACACTGAAGCTTTCTTT
CASSYAQRNTEAFF
>TRBV20-1|TRBD1|.|TRBJ1-5
TGCAGTGCGGACAGGGATTATCAGCCCCAGCATTTT
CSADRDYQPQHF
>TRBV20-1|TRBD2|.|TRBJ2-1
TGCAGTGCTAGGTATGGGACTAGTGCCTACAATGAGCAGTTCTTC
CSARYGTSAYNEQFF
>TRBV5-1|.|.|TRBJ2-5
TGCGCCAGCAGCCCGACGAGGCGGGTAGAAGAGACCCAGTACTTC
CASSPTRRVEETQYF
>TRBV6-1|.|few|TRBJ1-5
TGTGCCACCAAGACAGTGTATAGCAATCAGCCCCAGCATTTT
CATKTVYSNQPQHF
>TRBV7-9|.|.|TRBJ1-2
TGTGCCAGCAGCTCTGACACCTATGGCTACACCTTC
CASSSDTYGYTF
>TRBV6-1|.|.|TRBJ1-5
TGTGCCAGCAGTGGGGGAAGAATTAGCAATCAGCCCCAGCATTTT
CASSGGRISNQPQHF
>TRBV13|.|few|TRBJ1-1
TGTGCCAGCAGCTTCCGGGATAAGAACACTGAAGCTTTCTTT
CASSFRDKNTEAFF
>TRBV20-1|TRBD2|.|TRBJ2-3
TGCAGTGCCGGAGGTCTAGCGGTATCAGATACGCAGTATTTT
CSAGGLAVSDTQYF
>TRBV10-3|.|.|TRBJ1-1
TGTGCCATCAGTGATAGGGGGGGTACTAACCCTGAAGCTTTCTTT
CAISDRGGTNPEAFF
>TRBV6-2/TRBV6-3|TRBD1|many|TRBJ2-7
TGTGCCAGCAGTTACTCTCCGGACAGGGGGTTGGGAGAGCAGTACTTC
CASSYSPDRGLGEQYF
>TRBV20-1|.|.|TRBJ2-7
TGCAGTGCTCTAGCGTACGACAGGAGCTCCTACGAGCAGTACTTC
CSALAYDRSSYEQYF
>TRBV7-8|TRBD1|many|TRBJ2-3
TGTGCCAGCAGCGCCCGGACAGGGTTTAAACCAGATACGCAGTATTTT
CASSARTGFKPDTQYF
>TRBV6-1|.|many|TRBJ2-3
TGTGCCAGCAGTGCCGGATACAACCCAGATACGCAGTATTTT
CASSAGYNPDTQYF
>TRBV30|TRBD1|.|TRBJ1-4
TGTGCTGGCGAGACAGGGAATAATGAAAAACTGTTTTTT
CAGETGNNEKLFF
>TRBV12-3/TRBV12-4|.|many|TRBJ1-1
TGTGCCAGCAGTTTTCACAACACTGAAGCTTTCTTT
CASSFHNTEAFF
>TRBV7-8|.|.|TRBJ1-3
TGTGCCAGCAGCCCCGGGCCCGGCTCTGGAAACACCATATATTTT
CASSPGPGSGNTIYF
>TRBV3-1|TRBD2|.|TRBJ2-3
TGTGCCAGCAGCCCACTCCCGACTAGCCGGGATACGCAGTATTTT
CASSPLPTSRDTQYF
>TRBV20-1|.|.|TRBJ2-7
TGCAGTGCTTCCCAGACAACCTACGAGCAGTACTTC
CSASQTTYEQYF
>TRBV7-2|.|many|TRBJ2-3
TGTGCCAGCAGCTTAGATATGACGCGGAGGGCTAGCACAGATACGCAGTATTTT
CASSLDMTRRASTDTQYF
>TRBV11-2|TRBD2|.|TRBJ2-1
TGTGCCAGCAGCTCGACTAGCGTAGCGGGGACCCAGTTCTTC
CASSSTSVAGTQFF
>TRBV5-1|.|many|TRBJ1-4
TGCGCCAGCAGCCGAGTACAGGGAGCTAATGAAAAACTGTTTTTT
CASSRVQGANEKLFF
>TRBV2|TRBD2|.|TRBJ2-5
TGTGCCAGCACTCGAAGTGGACTAGCGGGGGCCCGTGGGGCCCAGTACTTC
CASTRSGLAGARGAQYF